These 23 T cell receptor beta chains were sequenced from one sample in a study of T cell responses to AZD1222 COVID-19 vaccine. Clones were read by immunoSEQ multiplex PCR, and TCRdb kept only the in-frame ones, dropping some. The table includes about 150,000 clones, under 95% detected once. This specimen consisted of peripheral blood, obtained on day 0 of AZD1222 vaccination. The receptors here all came from an adult in good health.

This clone has a single count. The chain carries TRBV28 and TRBJ1-1, with a weak D call TRBD1 (6 bases). The germline CDR1 and CDR2 sequences are MDHEN and SYDVKM. V was trimmed by 2 bases and J by 4 bases, leaving 14 bases between them. The length of the CDR3 is 15 residues. Here the CDR3 DNA reads TGTGCCAGCAGTTTAGGGGGCGGGGCCGGCACTGAAGCTTTCTTT. Amino acid sequence: CASSLGGGAGTEAFF.

The chain recombines TRBV6-5 with TRBJ1-2, with D perhaps TRBD1 (5 bases). This CDR3 is 13 amino acids long. The V gene's germline CDR1 is MNHEY and CDR2 SVGAGI. V dropped 4 bases and J dropped 4 bases, with 10 bases sitting between them. DNA of the CDR3: TGTGCCAGCAGTTTGGGACCGAGCTATGGCTACACCTTC. Encoded protein: CASSLGPSYGYTF.

The chain couples TRBV28 to TRBJ1-2, with D possibly matching TRBD1 (5 bases). Germline V lookup: CDR1 MDHEN, CDR2 SYDVKM. V lost 6 bases to trimming and J lost 7 bases, with 15 bases between them. The CDR3 sequence is 13 residues long. The CDR3 DNA sequence: TGTGCCAGCAGCTTGACAGACTTCTTTGGCTACACCTTC. Amino acids: CASSLTDFFGYTF.

This clone has a single count. The genes are TRBV27 and TRBJ2-5, with D possibly called TRBD1 or TRBD2 (6 bases each). V was shortened by 5 bases and J by 2 bases, with 15 bases between the two germline ends. The length of the CDR3 is 15 residues. Germline loops: CDR1 MNHEY, CDR2 SMNVEV (reference sequence). Here the CDR3 DNA reads TGTGCCAGCAGTCCCCGCGGGACATCTCAAGAGACCCAGTACTTC. Amino acids: CASSPRGTSQETQYF.

The chain combines TRBV7-9 with TRBJ2-1; unclear D gene. V gave up 5 bases and J gave up 8 bases, with 13 bases separating them. The CDR3 covers 13 residues. The germline gives CDR1 SEHNR, CDR2 FQNEAQ (reference sequence). The CDR3 spells CASSPVIWDEQFF. The CDR3 DNA follows: TGTGCCAGCAGCCCGGTTATATGGGATGAGCAGTTCTTC.

The rearrangement links TRBV7-9 to TRBJ1-2; 7 nucleotides line up with TRBD1. The CDR3 sequence is 14 residues long. Germline lookup yields CDR1 SEHNR and CDR2 FQNEAQ (reference sequence). V was clipped by 2 bases and J by 5 bases; unmatched bases: 5. CDR3 in DNA: TGTGCCAGCAGCTTACGGGGGACAGCTTATGGCTACACCTTC. It specifies CASSLRGTAYGYTF.

The chain is built from TRBV15 and TRBJ1-1; TRBD1 aligns across 8 bases. Trimming cost V 0 bases and J 6 bases; bases outside gene matches: 9. CDR1 and CDR2 from the germline V gene are LNHNV and YYDKDF (reference sequence). This CDR3 has 16 residues. The CDR3 nucleotides read TGTGCCACCAGCAGAGATCTAGGCAGGGGGCTTTCTGAAGCTTTCTTT. Residues: CATSRDLGRGLSEAFF.

V usage is TRBV7-2 and J usage is TRBJ1-2, with 9 bases that match TRBD1. The V gene end was trimmed by 4 bases and the J gene end by 9 bases; junction bases not matched to a gene: 15. The CDR3 extends over 16 amino acids. The germline CDR1 and CDR2 sequences are SGHTA and FQGNSA. CDR3 sequence: CASSSTRQGDKRRYTF. The CDR3 bases are TGTGCCAGCAGCTCGACGAGACAGGGGGACAAAAGGCGCTACACCTTC.

The chain recombines TRBV15 with TRBJ2-3; no reliable D call. V was trimmed by 0 bases and J by 4 bases, leaving 5 bases between them. This CDR3 spans 13 amino acids. Looked up from germline, CDR1 is LNHNV and CDR2 is YYDKDF (reference sequence). Here the CDR3 DNA reads TGTGCCACCAGCAGAGATCTCCCAGATACGCAGTATTTT. It translates to CATSRDLPDTQYF. The whole variable domain, remainder taken from reference TRBV15 and TRBJ2-3, is DAMVIQNPRYQVTQFGKPVTLSCSQTLNHNVMYWYQQKSSQAPKLLFHYYDKDFNNEADTPDNFQSRRPNTSFCFLDIRSPGLGDTAMYLCATSRDLPDTQYFGPGTRLTVL.

The CDR3 loop reads CASSDMRPAFF. Here the CDR3 DNA reads TGTGCCAGCAGTGATATGCGGCCAGCTTTCTTT. The chain employs TRBV6-4 and TRBJ1-1; the D is unclear. CDR3 length equals 11 residues. Trimming removed 3 bases from V and 10 bases from J, with 9 bases in between. The germline V gene encodes CDR1 MRHNA and CDR2 SNTAGT.

The chain links TRBV28 to TRBJ2-5, with D hard to call. V lost 6 bases and J lost 1, with 9 bases in between. The V gene's germline CDR1 is MDHEN and CDR2 SYDVKM. The CDR3 spans 13 residues. The CDR3 reads CASSKQVQETQYF. CDR3 nucleotides: TGTGCCAGCAGCAAGCAGGTCCAAGAGACCCAGTACTTC.

V and J are TRBV2 and TRBJ2-3; the match to TRBD2 covers 9 bases. Germline values: CDR1 SNHLY, CDR2 FYNNEI. The J segment lost 13 bases and the V segment lost 2 bases, leaving 7 bases of the junction unmatched. This CDR3 region has 13 residues. CDR3 in amino acids: CASSETSGWDEYF. For the CDR3, the DNA is TGTGCCAGCAGTGAAACTAGCGGGTGGGATGAGTATTTT.

The chain uses TRBV7-2 and TRBJ2-2; D might be TRBD1 or TRBD2, each matching 5 bases. Germline V gene data show CDR1 as SGHTA and CDR2 as FQGNSA. CDR3 length: 16 residues. Trimming cost V 0 bases and J 7 bases, with 15 bases left between them. CDR3 nucleotide sequence: TGTGCCAGCAGCTTAGCGCAATTGGGGGTCGGCGGGGAGCTGTTTTTT. As protein: CASSLAQLGVGGELFF.

The chain employs TRBV27 and TRBJ2-2, with TRBD2 identical over 11 bases. The trim removed 2 bases at V and 6 bases at J, leaving 8 bases unmatched. This CDR3 is built from 17 residues. Germline V gives CDR1 MNHEY, CDR2 SMNVEV (reference sequence). The CDR3 region is CASSLTSGSFGSGELFF. CDR3 DNA: TGTGCCAGCAGTTTAACTAGCGGGAGTTTTGGGTCCGGGGAGCTGTTTTTT.

The genes are TRBV14 and TRBJ2-3; maybe TRBD1 (5 bases). This CDR3 region has 14 residues. Trimming pared 3 bases from V and 2 bases from J, leaving 9 bases between. Germline V lookup: CDR1 SGHDN, CDR2 FVKESK. CDR3 sequence: CASSQGRHTDTQYF. DNA of the CDR3: TGTGCCAGCAGCCAGGGGCGACACACAGATACGCAGTATTTT.

This clone was recorded only once. The V gene is TRBV19, the J gene TRBJ2-1; 13 bases agree with TRBD2. Germline values: CDR1 LNHDA, CDR2 SQIVND (reference sequence). V shed 3 bases, J shed 9 bases, and the junction held 11 bases outside the gene matches. The CDR3 extends over 17 amino acids. Here the CDR3 reads CASSIRPPGTSGVEQFF. The CDR3 DNA follows: TGTGCCAGTAGTATTCGGCCTCCCGGGACTAGCGGGGTTGAGCAGTTCTTC. Using reference TRBV19 and TRBJ2-1 for the parts outside the CDR3, the full variable domain is DGGITQSPKYLFRKEGQNVTLSCEQNLNHDAMYWYRQDPGQGLRLIYYSQIVNDFQKGDIAEGYSVSREKKESFPLTVTSAQKNPTAFYLCASSIRPPGTSGVEQFFGPGTRLTVL.

This rearrangement joins TRBV24-1 to TRBJ1-1; no firm D call. The CDR3 runs 17 residues. The V gene lost 4 bases and the J gene lost 3 bases, with 20 bases spanning the gap. Germline V gene sequence: CDR1 KGHDR, CDR2 SFDVKD. The CDR3 loop reads CATSDPRKEDFYTEAFF. The CDR3 DNA reads TGTGCCACCAGTGACCCCAGGAAGGAAGACTTCTACACTGAAGCTTTCTTT.

This clone was recorded once. V usage is TRBV28 and J usage is TRBJ1-6; 12 bases map to TRBD1. V was pared by 4 bases and J by 5 bases, with 3 bases of the junction left unmatched. CDR1 and CDR2 (germline): MDHEN, SYDVKM. CDR3 size: 16 residues. The DNA for the CDR3 is TGTGCCAGCAGTTCGGGACAGGGGGCCCATAATTCACCCCTCCACTTT. Translating it yields CASSSGQGAHNSPLHF.

The chain links TRBV7-2 to TRBJ2-7; D ambiguous. Germline V lookup: CDR1 SGHTA, CDR2 FQGNSA. The CDR3 is 16 residues long. V was clipped by 1 base and J by 6 bases, with 19 bases between them. The CDR3 DNA sequence: TGTGCCAGCAGCTTAGGATCCGGACGAGAGGTCCGCGAGCAGTACTTC. This encodes CASSLGSGREVREQYF. Drawing the rest from reference TRBV7-2 and TRBJ2-7, the complete variable domain is GAGVSQSPSNKVTEKGKDVELRCDPISGHTALYWYRQSLGQGLEFLIYFQGNSAPDKSGLPSDRFSAERTGGSVSTLTIQRTQQEDSAVYLCASSLGSGREVREQYFGPGTRLTVT.

This chain connects TRBV7-3 to TRBJ2-1; 14 bases are a match to TRBD2. Trimming cost V 5 bases and J 10 bases; bases outside gene matches: 4. In germline, CDR1 is SGHTA, CDR2 FQGTGA. This CDR3 is built from 14 residues. This CDR3 is CASSPGLAGGEQFF. Written as DNA, the CDR3 is TGTGCCAGCAGCCCCGGACTAGCGGGAGGCGAGCAGTTCTTC.

The V gene is TRBV7-2, the J gene TRBJ2-7; 7 bases agree with TRBD1. The trim removed 5 bases at V and 11 bases at J, leaving 9 bases unmatched. Per germline, CDR1 SGHTA and CDR2 FQGNSA. The CDR3 covers 12 residues. As DNA, the CDR3 is TGTGCCAGCAGCCGAGGGGGCGGACCGGAGTACTTC. This sequence encodes CASSRGGGPEYF.

The genes are TRBV18 and TRBJ2-5; D gene ambiguous. With 6 bases removed from V and 5 bases from J, the gap between germline ends came to 13 bases. Per germline, CDR1 KGHSH and CDR2 LQKENI. The CDR3 length is 13 residues. Written as DNA, the CDR3 is TGTGCCAGCTCTTGGGCAGGTTACGAGACCCAGTACTTC. Translating it yields CASSWAGYETQYF.

The J gene is TRBJ1-1, the V gene TRBV28; D may be TRBD1 (6 bases). The V and J ends lost 5 bases and 6 bases respectively, with 16 bases between them. Looked up from germline, CDR1 is MDHEN and CDR2 is SYDVKM. The CDR3 spans 14 residues. CDR3 region: CASSPETGMAEAFF. The CDR3 nucleotides are TGTGCCAGCAGTCCCGAGACAGGCATGGCTGAAGCTTTCTTT.